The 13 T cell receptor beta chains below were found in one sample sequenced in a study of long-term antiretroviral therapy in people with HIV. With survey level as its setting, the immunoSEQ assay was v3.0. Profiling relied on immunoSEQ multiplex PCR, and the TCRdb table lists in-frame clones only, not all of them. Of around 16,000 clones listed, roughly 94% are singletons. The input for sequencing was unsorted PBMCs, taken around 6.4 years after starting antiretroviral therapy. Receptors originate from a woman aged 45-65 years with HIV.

The CDR3 sequence is CASSSYSGSSDTQYF. The DNA for the CDR3 is TGTGCCAGCAGCAGTTATAGCGGGAGCTCAGATACGCAGTATTTT. This chain uses TRBV9 with TRBJ2-3; TRBD2 aligns across 9 bases. This CDR3 contains 15 residues. V shed 4 bases, J shed 4 bases, and the junction held 7 bases outside the gene matches. CDR1 and CDR2 from the germline V gene are SGDLS and YYNGEE.

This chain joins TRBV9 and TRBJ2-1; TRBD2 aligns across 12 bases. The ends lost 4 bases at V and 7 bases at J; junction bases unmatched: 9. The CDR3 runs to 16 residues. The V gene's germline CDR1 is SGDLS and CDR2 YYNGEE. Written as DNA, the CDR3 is TGTGCCAGCAGCTTTCTAGCGGGAGGGCCTGGGAATGAGCAGTTCTTC. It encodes CASSFLAGGPGNEQFF.

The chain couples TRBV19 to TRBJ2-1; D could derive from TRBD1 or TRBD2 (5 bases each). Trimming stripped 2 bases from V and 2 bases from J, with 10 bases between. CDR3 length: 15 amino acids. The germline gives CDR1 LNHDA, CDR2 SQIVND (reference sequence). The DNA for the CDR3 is TGTGCCAGTAGTATATGGGACGCTACCTACAATGAGCAGTTCTTC. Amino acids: CASSIWDATYNEQFF.

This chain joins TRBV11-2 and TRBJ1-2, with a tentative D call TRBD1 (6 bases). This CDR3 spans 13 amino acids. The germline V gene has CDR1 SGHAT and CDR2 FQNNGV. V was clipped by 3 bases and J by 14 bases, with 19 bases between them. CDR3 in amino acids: CASSLGAVGLRTF. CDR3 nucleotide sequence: TGTGCCAGCAGCTTGGGGGCGGTTGGGCTGAGGACCTTC.

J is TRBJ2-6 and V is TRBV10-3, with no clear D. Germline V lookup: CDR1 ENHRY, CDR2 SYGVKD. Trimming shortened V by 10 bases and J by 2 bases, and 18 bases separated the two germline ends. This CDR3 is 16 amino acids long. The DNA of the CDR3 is TGTGCCACCCGGGCAGTCCCCACCCCTGGGGCCAACGTCCTGACTTTC. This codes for CATRAVPTPGANVLTF.

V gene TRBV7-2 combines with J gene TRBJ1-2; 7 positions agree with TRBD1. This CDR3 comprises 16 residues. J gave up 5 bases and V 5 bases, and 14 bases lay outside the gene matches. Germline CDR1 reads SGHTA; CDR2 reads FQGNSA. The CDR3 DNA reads TGTGCCAGCAGCCCAGAGGGGACAGCAACGGGATATGGCTACACCTTC. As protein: CASSPEGTATGYGYTF.

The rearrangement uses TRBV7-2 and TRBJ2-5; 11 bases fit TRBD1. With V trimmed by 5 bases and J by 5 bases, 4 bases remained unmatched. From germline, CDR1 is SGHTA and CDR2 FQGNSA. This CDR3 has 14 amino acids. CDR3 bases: TGTGCCAGCAGCCCGGACAGGGGGCAGGAGACCCAGTACTTC. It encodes CASSPDRGQETQYF.

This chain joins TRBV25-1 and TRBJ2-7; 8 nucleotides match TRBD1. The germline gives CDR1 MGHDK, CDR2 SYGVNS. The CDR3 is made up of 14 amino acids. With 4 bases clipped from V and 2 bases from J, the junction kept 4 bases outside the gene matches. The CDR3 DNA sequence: TGTGCCAGCAGTGTTAGGACAGGGACCTACGAGCAGTACTTC. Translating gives CASSVRTGTYEQYF.

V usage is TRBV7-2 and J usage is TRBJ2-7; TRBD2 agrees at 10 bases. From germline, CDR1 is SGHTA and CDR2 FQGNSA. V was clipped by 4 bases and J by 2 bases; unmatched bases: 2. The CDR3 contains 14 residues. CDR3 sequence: CASSSGLATYEQYF. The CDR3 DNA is TGTGCCAGCAGCTCGGGACTAGCGACCTACGAGCAGTACTTC. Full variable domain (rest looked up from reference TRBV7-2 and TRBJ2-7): GAGVSQSPSNKVTEKGKDVELRCDPISGHTALYWYRQSLGQGLEFLIYFQGNSAPDKSGLPSDRFSAERTGGSVSTLTIQRTQQEDSAVYLCASSSGLATYEQYFGPGTRLTVT.

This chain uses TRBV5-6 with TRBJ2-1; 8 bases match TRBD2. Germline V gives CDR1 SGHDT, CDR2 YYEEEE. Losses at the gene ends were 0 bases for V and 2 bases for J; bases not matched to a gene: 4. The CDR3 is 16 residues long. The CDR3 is CASSLGGGGPYNEQFF. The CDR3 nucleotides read TGTGCCAGCAGCTTGGGGGGCGGGGGGCCCTACAATGAGCAGTTCTTC.

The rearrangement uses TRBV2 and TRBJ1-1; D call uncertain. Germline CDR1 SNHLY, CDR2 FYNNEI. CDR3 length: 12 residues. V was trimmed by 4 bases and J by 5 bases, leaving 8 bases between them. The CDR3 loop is CASSAEKTEAFF. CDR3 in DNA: TGTGCCAGCAGTGCTGAGAAGACTGAAGCTTTCTTT.

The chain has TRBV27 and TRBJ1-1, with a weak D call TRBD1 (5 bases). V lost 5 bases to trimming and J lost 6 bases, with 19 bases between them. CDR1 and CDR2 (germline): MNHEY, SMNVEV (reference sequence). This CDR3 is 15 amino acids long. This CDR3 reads CASSLVPEGRAEAFF. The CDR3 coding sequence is TGTGCCAGCAGTCTAGTACCAGAGGGGCGGGCTGAAGCTTTCTTT.

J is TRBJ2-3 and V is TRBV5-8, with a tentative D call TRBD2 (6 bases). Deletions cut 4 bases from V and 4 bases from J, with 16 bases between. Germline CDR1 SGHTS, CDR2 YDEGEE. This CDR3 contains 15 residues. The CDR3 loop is CASSGGSGPSDTQYF. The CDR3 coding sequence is TGTGCCAGCAGCGGGGGGAGCGGACCCTCAGATACGCAGTATTTT.